Listed below are T cell receptor beta chains from one sample, sequenced in a study of control samples from healthy donors and cancer patients. Some clones are missing from TCRdb's copy, which holds only in-frame ones; the method was immunoSEQ multiplex PCR. The sample lists about 410,000 clones; over 75% were seen once. Specimen: PBMCs. The receptors come from a man aged 35-49 years with head and neck cancer. The CDR3 runs from the conserved cysteine through the conserved F or W. A D gene is named only where the DNA matches it firmly.

v_call,d_call,cdr3_length,j_call,cdr3_aa
TRBV27,TRBD1,15,TRBJ2-5,CASSPATGAQETQYF
TRBV18,NA,12,TRBJ2-2,CASSRLTGELFF
TRBV28,TRBD1,15,TRBJ2-2,CASSLGQVNTGELFF
TRBV29-1,TRBD1,16,TRBJ2-1,CSVEGARGLRYNEQFF
TRBV5-4,TRBD1,15,TRBJ2-7,CASSFGTGPPDEQYF
TRBV5-1,TRBD1,16,TRBJ1-4,CASSFNAGTGDEKLFF
TRBV6-1,TRBD1,17,TRBJ2-7,CASSEVPPGQVSYEQYF
TRBV3-1/TRBV3-2,TRBD2,15,TRBJ2-3,CASSPGLGSTDTQYF
TRBV19,NA,16,TRBJ1-1,CASSIAHRDMNTEAFF
TRBV5-1,NA,13,TRBJ2-2,CASSSGAGQELFF
TRBV27,TRBD1,16,TRBJ1-5,CASSSGTGGSNQPQHF
TRBV27,NA,14,TRBJ1-5,CASSKQFSNQPQHF
TRBV25-1,TRBD1,17,TRBJ1-4,CASSESVAGGTGEKLFF
TRBV19,NA,14,TRBJ1-4,CASSIRTTNEKLFF
TRBV6-2/TRBV6-3,TRBD2,14,TRBJ2-7,CASSRTSGAYEQYF
TRBV10-3,NA,15,TRBJ2-7,CAISGGSGGLYEQYF
TRBV12-3/TRBV12-4,NA,12,TRBJ2-3,CASSPRVDTQYF
TRBV28,TRBD1,15,TRBJ1-2,CASSLGQGAWYGYTF
TRBV3-1/TRBV3-2,TRBD2,19,TRBJ2-1,CASSPRIAGAPIPYNEQFF
TRBV5-1,NA,16,TRBJ2-1,CASSLPSLADYNEQFF
TRBV4-1,NA,15,TRBJ2-3,CASSQGTEVRYTQYF
TRBV5-1,TRBD1,14,TRBJ1-1,CASSSGTGGTEAFF
TRBV3-1/TRBV3-2,TRBD2,16,TRBJ2-3,CASSQSLAGDLDTQYF
TRBV7-3,NA,13,TRBJ1-1,CASSPGSQVEAFF
TRBV9,NA,16,TRBJ2-2,CASSEWEQPPAGELFF
TRBV5-6,TRBD2,18,TRBJ2-1,CASSELLTSGGLPNEQFF
TRBV7-3,TRBD2,19,TRBJ2-3,CASSLKGLAGGPGTDTQYF
TRBV27,TRBD1,17,TRBJ1-2,CASSRRDRDTWGYGYTF
TRBV6-2/TRBV6-3,TRBD1,14,TRBJ1-6,CASSRGTGWTPLHF
TRBV18,TRBD1,13,TRBJ1-1,CASSEDRGSEAFF
TRBV11-3,TRBD1,15,TRBJ2-2,CASSVRGSPTGELFF
TRBV12-3/TRBV12-4,NA,11,TRBJ2-5,CASSLSETQYF
TRBV15,NA,15,TRBJ2-5,CATSRGEASQETQYF
TRBV10-3,NA,14,TRBJ2-7,CAISSGTSSYEQYF
TRBV29-1,NA,14,TRBJ2-2,CSVVPLSEAGELFF
TRBV18,TRBD1,14,TRBJ2-7,CASSPAGTGVGQYF
TRBV4-3,NA,13,TRBJ1-2,CASSQEGITGYTF
TRBV5-6,TRBD1,15,TRBJ2-1,CASSLSGTGVNEQFF
TRBV28,TRBD1,16,TRBJ1-5,CASSTRRGQGNQPQHF
TRBV6-2/TRBV6-3,NA,13,TRBJ2-7,CASSFGAHYEQYF
TRBV28,NA,15,TRBJ1-1,CASSLLGREATEAFF
TRBV2,TRBD2,14,TRBJ2-7,CASRGLAGLSEQYF
TRBV30,NA,18,TRBJ2-6,CAWSQTTTGKVGANVLTF
TRBV7-9,TRBD1,14,TRBJ1-1,CASSLATGSTEAFF
TRBV30,NA,13,TRBJ2-3,CAWSVTSTDTQYF
TRBV11-2,NA,15,TRBJ2-3,CASSQGGKNTDTQYF
TRBV28,NA,12,TRBJ1-5,CASSDRQWPQHF
TRBV9,NA,15,TRBJ1-5,CASSVVGGPGQPQHF
TRBV5-1,NA,15,TRBJ1-2,CASSWARGGNYGYTF
TRBV28,NA,15,TRBJ1-2,CASSLPLGVTYGYTF
TRBV7-9,NA,13,TRBJ2-1,CASSNPGTHEQFF
TRBV12-3/TRBV12-4,NA,12,TRBJ1-5,CASSLANQPQHF
TRBV5-1,TRBD2,15,TRBJ2-1,CASKIRSGAYNEQFF
TRBV18,NA,15,TRBJ1-3,CASSPQGFPGNTIYF
TRBV19,NA,16,TRBJ1-3,CASSYRDISSGNTIYF